These 16 T cell receptor beta chains were sequenced from one sample in a study of regulatory T cells in long-lasting Graves disease. CDR3 regions were amplified by Arm-PCR using iRepertoire HTBI primers to build TCR beta libraries. TCRdb itself ran the multiplex PCR reads through MiXCR, one entry per CDR3 protein. The sample shows 350,000 to 500,000 distinct CDR3 sequences, roughly a fifth of them seen only once. Time point: persistent/refractory GD, antithyroid drugs over 5 years with positive TRAb. The TCR library was made from RNA extracted from PBMCs. Sequencing used peripheral blood mononuclear cells (PBMCs), obtained when the disease was refractory, from a patient treated with antithyroid drugs. These receptors were obtained from a female donor with Graves disease.

This clonotype was seen only a few times. The chain couples TRBV6-9 to TRBJ2-1, with 9 bases aligning to TRBD2. Trimming at V came to 4 bases and at J to 2 bases, leaving 3 bases not matched to a gene. The CDR3 covers 15 residues. In germline, CDR1 is MNHGY, CDR2 SVAAGI. This chain's CDR3 is CASSWASGTYNEQFF. The CDR3 DNA is TGTGCCAGCAGTTGGGCTAGCGGGACCTACAATGAGCAGTTCTTC.

The rearrangement uses TRBV25-1 and TRBJ1-2, with TRBD1 identical over 9 bases. The CDR3 spans 15 residues. The trim removed 1 base at V and 2 bases at J, leaving 2 bases unmatched. Germline V gives CDR1 MGHDK, CDR2 SYGVNS. The CDR3 DNA sequence: TGTGCCAGCAGTGAATTCGGACAGGGGAACTATGGCTACACCTTC. This sequence encodes CASSEFGQGNYGYTF.

The chain couples TRBV11-2 to TRBJ2-1; the D gene is possibly TRBD1 (5 bases). Trimming took off 4 bases at V and 5 bases at J, with 6 bases between the two ends. Germline V gene lookup returns CDR1 SGHAT and CDR2 FQNNGV. The CDR3 sequence is 12 residues long. DNA for the CDR3: TGTGCCAGCAGCTCGGACAACAATGAGCAGTTCTTC. This sequence encodes CASSSDNNEQFF.

This clonotype was observed a handful of times. The V gene is TRBV28, the J gene TRBJ2-2; unclear D gene. Between the trimmed V and J ends, which lost 1 base and 0 bases, there was a span of 6 bases. In germline, CDR1 is MDHEN, CDR2 SYDVKM. CDR3 length: 15 residues. The CDR3 reads CASSLSETNTGELFF. The DNA for the CDR3 is TGTGCCAGCAGTTTATCAGAGACGAACACCGGGGAGCTGTTTTTT.

The V and J genes are TRBV28 and TRBJ2-3; 9 bases match TRBD2. V dropped 6 bases and J dropped 2; count of bases not matched to a gene: 12. Germline lookup yields CDR1 MDHEN and CDR2 SYDVKM. The CDR3 loop spans 17 amino acids. In DNA form, the CDR3 reads TGTGCCAGCAGACAACCGGGACTAGCTGGGATCACAGATACGCAGTATTTT. Its protein product is CASRQPGLAGITDTQYF. The full variable domain, with the rest looked up from reference TRBV28 and TRBJ2-3, is DVKVTQSSRYLVKRTGEKVFLECVQDMDHENMFWYRQDPGLGLRLIYFSYDVKMKEKGDIPEGYSVSREKKERFSLILESASTNQTSMYLCASRQPGLAGITDTQYFGPGTRLTVL.

This clonotype has a count of ten or more. The CDR3 here is CASSLPWTGGNSPLHF. The CDR3 DNA reads TGTGCCAGCAGTCTACCATGGACAGGGGGGAATTCACCCCTCCACTTT. This sequence joins TRBV28 and TRBJ1-6; 10 bases are shared with TRBD1. The CDR3 contains 16 residues. Germline assignment: CDR1 MDHEN and CDR2 SYDVKM. The V and J ends lost 5 bases and 7 bases, in that order; junction bases with no gene match: 8.

This clonotype was seen at least ten times. The chain recombines TRBV2 with TRBJ2-2; D is ambiguous. The CDR3 length is 14 residues. Germline V lookup: CDR1 SNHLY, CDR2 FYNNEI. Trimming removed 4 bases at V and 1 base at J, with 7 bases between. The DNA of the CDR3 is TGTGCCAGCAGTGCAACATGGAACACCGGGGAGCTGTTTTTT. Protein sequence: CASSATWNTGELFF. Full variable domain (missing parts from reference TRBV2 and TRBJ2-2): EPEVTQTPSHQVTQMGQEVILRCVPISNHLYFYWYRQILGQKVEFLVSFYNNEISEKSEIFDDQFSVERPDGSNFTLKIRSTKLEDSAMYFCASSATWNTGELFFGEGSRLTVL.

The table lists this clonotype with a count of one. Since a much larger clone is just one base distant, this may be a read error. This chain links TRBV6-2 or TRBV6-3 with TRBJ1-2; 9 bases match TRBD1. Germline lookup yields CDR1 MNHEY and CDR2 SVGEGT. The CDR3 totals 16 residues. The V segment lost 7 bases and the J segment 4 bases; nucleotides outside the gene matches: 13. DNA of the CDR3: TGTGCCAGCACATATCTCCAGGACAGGGGATCCTATGGCTACACCTTC. Protein: CASTYLQDRGSYGYTF.

Only a few counts were recorded for this clonotype. The chain uses TRBV7-9 and TRBJ1-4, with D hard to call. Germline V CDR1 and CDR2: SEHNR, FQNEAQ (reference sequence). The length of the CDR3 is 14 residues. V lost 5 bases, J lost 7 bases, and 14 bases lay in between. In DNA form, the CDR3 reads TGTGCCAGCAGCCCCGGGAGAACGGGTGAAAAACTGTTTTTT. Amino acids: CASSPGRTGEKLFF. Looking up the rest from reference TRBV7-9 and TRBJ1-4 gives the full variable domain: DTGVSQNPRHKITKRGQNVTFRCDPISEHNRLYWYRQTLGQGPEFLTYFQNEAQLEKSRLLSDRFSAERPKGSFSTLEIQRTEQGDSAMYLCASSPGRTGEKLFFGSGTQLSVL.

With respect to this clonotype: No conserved phenylalanine or tryptophan is present at the end of the CDR3, so a read error is the likely explanation. The DNA is left out, because the CDR3 cannot be placed on it with certainty; the CDR3 is given as TCRdb lists it. The chain couples TRBV11-2 to TRBJ2-7; the table gives TRBD2 as D, unverified against the DNA. Germline loops: CDR1 SGHAT, CDR2 FQNNGV. Counting both end residues, the CDR3 totals 11 amino acids. This CDR3 is CASSFLAGPPS.

The sample holds a few counts of this clonotype. The rearrangement links TRBV5-1 to TRBJ2-7, with 9 positions matching TRBD1. CDR1 is SGHRS and CDR2 is YFSETQ in the germline V gene. The CDR3 spans 15 residues. The V and J ends lost 0 bases and 2 bases, in that order; junction bases with no gene match: 3. CDR3 sequence: CASSLEGTGPYEQYF. In DNA, the CDR3 is TGCGCCAGCAGCTTGGAGGGGACAGGGCCCTACGAGCAGTACTTC.

The rearrangement uses TRBV7-6 and TRBJ2-3; 14 positions match TRBD2. Germline V lookup: CDR1 SGHVS, CDR2 FNYEAQ. V was clipped by 1 base and J by 1 base; unmatched bases: 10. The CDR3 covers 20 residues. The CDR3 region is CASSLEGLAGVGGGTDTQYF. The CDR3 nucleotides read TGTGCCAGCAGCTTAGAGGGACTAGCGGGAGTGGGTGGAGGCACAGATACGCAGTATTTT.

This clonotype was found a few times. The chain uses TRBV7-9 and TRBJ2-1, with TRBD1 identical over 7 bases. V trimming: 6 bases; J trimming: 0 bases; junction bases outside the gene matches: 5. CDR3 size: 15 residues. Germline loops: CDR1 SEHNR, CDR2 FQNEAQ (reference sequence). The CDR3 region is CASRKRDSSYNEQFF. CDR3 nucleotides: TGTGCCAGCAGGAAGAGGGACAGCTCCTACAATGAGCAGTTCTTC. The entire variable domain, with the rest obtained from reference TRBV7-9 and TRBJ2-1, is as follows: DTGVSQNPRHKITKRGQNVTFRCDPISEHNRLYWYRQTLGQGPEFLTYFQNEAQLEKSRLLSDRFSAERPKGSFSTLEIQRTEQGDSAMYLCASRKRDSSYNEQFFGPGTRLTVL.

In its sample, this clonotype was seen many times. The genes are TRBV2 and TRBJ2-2, with 7 bases lining up with TRBD1. The CDR3 covers 14 residues. The J segment lost 6 bases and the V segment lost 4 bases, leaving 5 bases of the junction unmatched. In germline, CDR1 is SNHLY, CDR2 FYNNEI. The CDR3 DNA follows: TGTGCCAGCAGTGTCCGGCAGGGGGCCGGGGAGCTGTTTTTT. Protein product: CASSVRQGAGELFF.

The chain carries TRBV7-9 and TRBJ1-2, with unresolved D. The CDR3 sequence is 11 residues long. Germline V lookup: CDR1 SEHNR, CDR2 FQNEAQ (reference sequence). V was cut by 3 bases and J by 7 bases, with 6 bases left in between. CDR3 region: CASSLELGYTF. The CDR3, as DNA: TGTGCCAGCAGCTTGGAGCTTGGCTACACCTTC.

This clonotype was found once. Being one base from a much bigger clone, this may be a read error. V usage is TRBV2 and J usage is TRBJ2-2; a possible D gene is TRBD1 (5 bases). CDR1 and CDR2 from the germline V gene are SNHLY and FYNNEI. V was clipped by 7 bases and J by 3 bases, with 15 bases between them. This CDR3 contains 15 residues. For the CDR3, the DNA is TGTGCCAGCAAAACACAGGCTCTCGACACCGGGGAGCTGTTTTTT. It specifies CASKTQALDTGELFF.